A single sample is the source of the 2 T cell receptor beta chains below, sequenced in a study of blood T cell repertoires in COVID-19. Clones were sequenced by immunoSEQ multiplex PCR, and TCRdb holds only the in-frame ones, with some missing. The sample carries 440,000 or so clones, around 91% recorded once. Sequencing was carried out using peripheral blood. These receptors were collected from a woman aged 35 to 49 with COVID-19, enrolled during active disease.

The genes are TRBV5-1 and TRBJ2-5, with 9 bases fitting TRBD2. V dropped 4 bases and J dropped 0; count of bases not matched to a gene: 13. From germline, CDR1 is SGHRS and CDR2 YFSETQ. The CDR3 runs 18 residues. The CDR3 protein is CASSPTAGGSVYQETQYF. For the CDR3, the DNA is TGCGCCAGCAGCCCTACAGCGGGGGGATCAGTGTACCAAGAGACCCAGTACTTC.

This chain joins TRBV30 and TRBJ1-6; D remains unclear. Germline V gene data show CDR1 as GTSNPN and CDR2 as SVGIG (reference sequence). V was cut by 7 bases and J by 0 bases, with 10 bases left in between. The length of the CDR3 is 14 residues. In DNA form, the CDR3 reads TGTGCCTCGCCGTTGAGCTCCTATAATTCACCCCTCCACTTT. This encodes CASPLSSYNSPLHF.